The 27 T cell receptor beta chains below were found in one sample sequenced in a study of spatial heterogeneity in lung cancer (dated by TCRdb to between 2019 and 2020). Explained via the paper, the time point label denotes: sample taken at primary tumor resection. Library method: 5' RACE. The sample was run on a NextSeq 500. The raw public data were reprocessed by TCRdb itself: fastp quality trimming at Q25, MiXCR clonotype calling, in-frame beta chains only. Rows merge per CDR3 protein into single entries with the most common DNA and genes. For this sample the table gives some 25,000 distinct CDR3 sequences, of which about 4.7% were detected only once. Of the sample, around 5.2% falls within the top ten clones. Source: PBMCs, taken at surgery. The source of these receptors is a male donor with early-stage non-small cell lung cancer.

This clonotype was observed at least ten times. The V gene is TRBV29-1, the J gene TRBJ1-5; possible D gene TRBD1, 5 bases. CDR1 and CDR2 (germline): SQVTM, ANQGSEA. CDR3 length: 14 amino acids. Trimming shortened V by 6 bases and J by 3 bases, and 15 bases separated the two germline ends. In nucleotides, the CDR3 is TGCAGCGTGTGGACCGGGGGTTCCAATCAGCCCCAGCATTTT. Amino acid sequence: CSVWTGGSNQPQHF.

This clonotype was detected many times. The chain uses TRBV5-4 and TRBJ2-2, with 8 bases fitting TRBD1. CDR1 and CDR2 from the germline V gene are SGHNT and YYREEE (reference sequence). The CDR3 runs 17 residues. V lost 6 bases and J lost 0; bases outside the gene matches: 10. In DNA form, the CDR3 reads TGTGCCAGCACCACCCCCGGGACAGGCACGAACACCGGGGAGCTGTTTTTT. Translating gives CASTTPGTGTNTGELFF.

This clonotype occurred many times. The genes are TRBV12-3 or TRBV12-4 and TRBJ2-1; D is tentatively TRBD1 or TRBD2 (5 bases each). CDR3 size: 15 residues. V gave up 2 bases and J gave up 2 bases, with 10 bases separating them. The CDR3 spells CASSLHGAAYNEQFF. In DNA form, the CDR3 reads TGTGCCAGCAGTTTACACGGGGCAGCCTACAATGAGCAGTTCTTC.

Many counts were recorded for this clonotype. J is TRBJ1-2 and V is TRBV6-6; TRBD1 matches 8 bases. This CDR3 region has 14 residues. CDR1 is MNHNY, CDR2 SVGAGI, per germline (reference sequence). With V trimmed by 2 bases and J by 10 bases, 9 bases remained unmatched. CDR3 sequence: CASSYPPDREDYTF. CDR3 bases: TGTGCCAGCAGTTACCCCCCGGACAGGGAAGACTACACCTTC.

This clonotype occurred many times. This sequence joins TRBV30 and TRBJ2-3; D call uncertain. The germline V gene encodes CDR1 GTSNPN and CDR2 SVGIG (reference sequence). The CDR3 is 11 amino acids. V lost 2 bases and J 4 bases, leaving 4 bases between the germline ends. CDR3 sequence: CAWSIADTQYF. The CDR3 DNA sequence: TGTGCCTGGAGTATTGCAGATACGCAGTATTTT.

Ten or more counts support this clonotype. This rearrangement joins TRBV7-6 to TRBJ2-7; D remains unclear. The germline CDR1 and CDR2 sequences are SGHVS and FNYEAQ. V lost 5 bases and J 6 bases, leaving 11 bases between the germline ends. The CDR3 contains 12 residues. The CDR3 DNA follows: TGTGCCAGCAGCCCCCTCTTTGCCGAGCAGTACTTC. It specifies CASSPLFAEQYF.

This clonotype was detected ten times or more. The V and J genes are TRBV4-2 and TRBJ2-7, with D possibly TRBD2 on 6 matching bases. CDR3 length: 18 amino acids. V dropped 0 bases and J dropped 3 bases, with 21 bases sitting between them. Germline-derived CDR1 and CDR2 are LGHNA and YNFKEQ. As DNA, the CDR3 is TGTGCCAGCAGCCAAGATTATAGTGCGGGAACGGTGATCTACGAGCAGTACTTC. Its translation: CASSQDYSAGTVIYEQYF.

This clonotype was detected a few times. The chain links TRBV15 to TRBJ1-6; TRBD1 matches 7 bases. V was pared by 0 bases and J by 5 bases, with 13 bases of the junction left unmatched. The CDR3 extends over 19 amino acids. Germline CDR1 is LNHNV and CDR2 is YYDKDF (reference sequence). The CDR3 DNA sequence: TGTGCCACCAGCAGAGATTCGAACAGGGGCCTTACGGATAATTCACCCCTCCACTTT. Translated, it gives CATSRDSNRGLTDNSPLHF.

The CDR3 loop reads CASSSQSLYGYTF. CDR3 nucleotide sequence: TGTGCCAGCAGTTCCCAAAGCCTCTATGGCTACACCTTC. The chain recombines TRBV27 with TRBJ1-2; D uncertain. The CDR3 is made up of 13 amino acids. Trimming took off 4 bases at V and 4 bases at J, with 10 bases between the two ends. Germline V gene sequence: CDR1 MNHEY, CDR2 SMNVEV (reference sequence).

This clonotype has a handful of counts. This chain uses TRBV6-2 or TRBV6-3 with TRBJ2-2; D ambiguous. V gave up 3 bases and J gave up 3 bases, with 11 bases separating them. Germline lookup yields CDR1 MNHEY and CDR2 SVGEGT. This CDR3 spans 15 amino acids. This CDR3 is CASSYGQSYTGELFF. CDR3 coding DNA: TGTGCCAGCAGTTATGGGCAGTCGTACACCGGGGAGCTGTTTTTT.

This clonotype was found many times. The rearrangement links TRBV4-2 to TRBJ2-3; D uncertain. CDR1 is LGHNA, CDR2 YNFKEQ, per germline. The CDR3 spans 13 residues. The ends were cut back, 0 bases at V and 4 bases at J, with 5 bases in the middle. CDR3 protein: CASSQEVADTQYF. The CDR3 nucleotides are TGTGCCAGCAGCCAAGAGGTCGCAGATACGCAGTATTTT.

This clonotype was counted ten times or more. The chain combines TRBV6-6 with TRBJ1-3; TRBD1 matches 8 bases. V lost 5 bases, J lost 2 bases, and 5 bases stayed unmatched. This CDR3 has 15 residues. Germline V gives CDR1 MNHNY, CDR2 SVGAGI (reference sequence). For the CDR3, the DNA is TGTGCCAGCAGTCCAACAGGGGGGACTGGAAACACCATATATTTT. Translation: CASSPTGGTGNTIYF.

With respect to this clonotype: A much larger clone sits a single nucleotide away, making a read error possible. The chain uses TRBV7-2 and TRBJ1-2; weak D call: TRBD1 (5 bases). The CDR3 length is 14 residues. Germline V gene lookup returns CDR1 SGHTA and CDR2 FQGNSA. Trimming shortened V by 7 bases and J by 10 bases, and 22 bases separated the two germline ends. The DNA of the CDR3 is TGTGCCAGCATCCCAGAGGGGACCCGGTCCGACTACACCTTC. It yields the protein CASIPEGTRSDYTF. Drawing the rest from reference TRBV7-2 and TRBJ1-2, the complete variable domain is GAGVSQSPSNKVTEKGKDVELRCDPISGHTALYWYRQSLGQGLEFLIYFQGNSAPDKSGLPSDRFSAERTGGSVSTLTIQRTQQEDSAVYLCASIPEGTRSDYTFGSGTRLTVV.

This clonotype was detected ten times or more. This chain joins TRBV27 and TRBJ1-3, with 7 bases aligning to TRBD1. J lost 5 bases, V lost 5 bases, and 6 bases had no gene match. Germline V gives CDR1 MNHEY, CDR2 SMNVEV (reference sequence). The CDR3 totals 14 residues. CDR3 coding DNA: TGTGCCAGCAGTCCCCGGGACAGCAGAAACACCATATATTTT. Its protein is CASSPRDSRNTIYF.

This clonotype was detected only a few times. One base away lies a much larger clone, so this may be a sequencing read error. No conserved phenylalanine or tryptophan ends this CDR3, so it is likely a read error. J is TRBJ1-4 and V is TRBV28, with no clear D. V was shortened by 3 bases and J by 4 bases, with 9 bases between the two germline ends. The CDR3 consists of 14 residues. The germline V gene encodes CDR1 MDHEN and CDR2 SYDVKM. The CDR3 nucleotides read TGTGCCAGCAGTTTGCAGCGGTTTAATGAAAAACTGTTTTTA. Residues: CASSLQRFNEKLFL.

This clonotype was seen at least ten times. V is TRBV20-1 and J is TRBJ2-6; D gene uncertain. V was cut by 1 base and J by 2 bases, with 9 bases left in between. Per the germline V gene, CDR1 is DFQATT and CDR2 is SNEGSKA (reference sequence). This CDR3 contains 15 residues. The CDR3 DNA is TGCAGTGCTAGAGCCTCTAGGCCTGGGGCCAACGTCCTGACTTTC. Encoded protein: CSARASRPGANVLTF.

This clonotype has a count of ten or more. The chain employs TRBV11-2 and TRBJ2-2, with D possibly matching TRBD2 (5 bases). The CDR3 is 11 residues long. The ends were cut back, 8 bases at V and 6 bases at J, with 7 bases in the middle. Germline V gene sequence: CDR1 SGHAT, CDR2 FQNNGV. CDR3 DNA: TGTGCCAGCTCGAGGGCCGGGGAGCTGTTTTTT. Translated: CASSRAGELFF.

This clonotype was counted ten times or more. This rearrangement joins TRBV5-5 to TRBJ2-1; D perhaps matches TRBD2 (5 bases). In germline, CDR1 is SGHKS, CDR2 YYEKEE (reference sequence). The V gene lost 0 bases and the J gene lost 3 bases, with 13 bases spanning the gap. The length of the CDR3 is 16 residues. The CDR3 DNA reads as TGTGCCAGCAGCTTGGAGTGGGAGCGTGACTACAATGAGCAGTTCTTC. Its translation is CASSLEWERDYNEQFF. Filled out from reference TRBV5-5 and TRBJ2-1, the complete variable domain reads DAGVTQSPTHLIKTRGQQVTLRCSPISGHKSVSWYQQVLGQGPQFIFQYYEKEERGRGNFPDRFSARQFPNYSSELNVNALLLGDSALYLCASSLEWERDYNEQFFGPGTRLTVL.

This clonotype was observed at least ten times. The chain combines TRBV9 with TRBJ1-4; possibly TRBD1 for D (5 bases). V was shortened by 4 bases and J by 8 bases, with 18 bases between the two germline ends. The CDR3 is 15 amino acids. Germline V gives CDR1 SGDLS, CDR2 YYNGEE. CDR3 loop: CASSPRRGESEKLFF. For the CDR3, the DNA is TGTGCCAGCAGCCCCCGTAGAGGGGAGTCGGAAAAACTGTTTTTT.

The table lists this clonotype with a few counts. The chain has TRBV30 and TRBJ1-1; no definite D call. Germline CDR1 and CDR2: GTSNPN and SVGIG (reference sequence). V lost 0 bases and J 0 bases, leaving 5 bases between the germline ends. The CDR3 totals 13 residues. The CDR3 region is CAWSVNLNTEAFF. The CDR3, as DNA: TGTGCCTGGAGTGTCAATTTGAACACTGAAGCTTTCTTT.

This clonotype has at least ten counts. V gene TRBV5-6 combines with J gene TRBJ2-1, with 11 bases identical to TRBD2. Losses at the gene ends were 7 bases for V and 6 bases for J; bases not matched to a gene: 15. Germline-derived CDR1 and CDR2 are SGHDT and YYEEEE. CDR3 length: 17 residues. CDR3 DNA: TGTGCCAGCGGACCCCCCAGGATAGCGGGAGGGATCAATGAGCAGTTCTTC. Protein product: CASGPPRIAGGINEQFF. The variable domain in full, with the rest retrieved from reference TRBV5-6 and TRBJ2-1, is DAGVTQSPTHLIKTRGQQVTLRCSPKSGHDTVSWYQQALGQGPQFIFQYYEEEERQRGNFPDRFSGHQFPNYSSELNVNALLLGDSALYLCASGPPRIAGGINEQFFGPGTRLTVL.

The table lists this clonotype with many counts. This chain joins TRBV15 and TRBJ2-3; 7 bases are shared with TRBD1. The CDR3 runs to 15 residues. Germline trimming cut 4 bases from V and 3 bases from J; bases unmatched to any gene: 7. CDR1 is LNHNV and CDR2 is YYDKDF in the germline V gene (reference sequence). This CDR3 is CATSNRQGGTDTQYF. The DNA of the CDR3 is TGTGCCACCAGCAACCGACAGGGTGGGACAGATACGCAGTATTTT.

Many counts were recorded for this clonotype. The gene calls are TRBV7-2 and TRBJ2-7, with TRBD2 identical over 8 bases. The V gene end was trimmed by 1 base and the J gene end by 1 base; junction bases not matched to a gene: 18. The CDR3 is 20 amino acids. Germline lookup yields CDR1 SGHTA and CDR2 FQGNSA. CDR3 loop: CASSLVRVAGSSLGSYEQYF. The DNA of the CDR3 is TGTGCCAGCAGCTTAGTGAGAGTAGCGGGGAGCTCCCTGGGGTCCTACGAGCAGTACTTC.

This clonotype is medium-sized. The rearrangement links TRBV24-1 to TRBJ2-4, with a weak D call TRBD1 (5 bases). This CDR3 has 14 residues. CDR1 is KGHDR and CDR2 is SFDVKD in the germline V gene. The V gene lost 5 bases and the J gene lost 6 bases, with 13 bases spanning the gap. The CDR3 DNA reads as TGTGCCACCAGTGGGGGCCCCGACAGAAACATTCAGTACTTC. Amino acid sequence: CATSGGPDRNIQYF.

The table lists this clonotype with many counts. The chain joins TRBV6-5 to TRBJ2-7; 7 bases line up with TRBD2. Germline lookup yields CDR1 MNHEY and CDR2 SVGAGI. V shed 6 bases, J shed 2 bases, and the junction held 10 bases outside the gene matches. The CDR3 sequence is 15 residues long. The CDR3 loop reads CASSTAGRGTYEQYF. The CDR3 DNA sequence: TGTGCCAGCAGCACTGCGGGGCGGGGGACCTACGAGCAGTACTTC.

The chain uses TRBV29-1 and TRBJ2-7, with D perhaps matching TRBD1 (5 bases). Germline assignment: CDR1 SQVTM and CDR2 ANQGSEA. The CDR3 is made up of 12 amino acids. V lost 7 bases and J 3 bases, leaving 13 bases between the germline ends. Here the CDR3 reads CSATVTLYEQYF. The CDR3 region has the DNA TGCAGCGCGACAGTGACACTCTACGAGCAGTACTTC.

This clonotype was picked up a small number of times. A read error may produce the germline difference seen at one junction end. This chain connects TRBV12-3 or TRBV12-4 to TRBJ1-5; 7 bases align to TRBD1. This CDR3 spans 15 amino acids. In DNA form, the CDR3 reads TGTGTCAGCAGGGAACAGGGGTATAGCAATCAGCCCCAGCATTTT. As protein: CVSREQGYSNQPQHF.